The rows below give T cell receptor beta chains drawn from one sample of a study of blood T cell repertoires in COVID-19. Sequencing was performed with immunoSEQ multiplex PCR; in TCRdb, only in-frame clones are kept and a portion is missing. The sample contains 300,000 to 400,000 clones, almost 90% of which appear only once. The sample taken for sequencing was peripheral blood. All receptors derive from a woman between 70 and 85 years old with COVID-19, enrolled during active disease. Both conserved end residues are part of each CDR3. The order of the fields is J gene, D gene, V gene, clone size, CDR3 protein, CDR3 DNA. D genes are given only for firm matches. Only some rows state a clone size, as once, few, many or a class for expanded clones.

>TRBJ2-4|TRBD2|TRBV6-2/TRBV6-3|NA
CASSFPLPVMSGGVNIQYF
TGTGCCAGCAGTTTCCCACTACCCGTAATGAGCGGGGGGGTTAACATTCAGTACTTC
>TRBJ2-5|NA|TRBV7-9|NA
CASSFLQGQETQYF
TGTGCCAGCAGCTTCTTACAGGGACAAGAGACCCAGTACTTC
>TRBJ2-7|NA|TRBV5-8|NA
CASSWGLGGQYF
TGTGCCAGCAGCTGGGGCTTGGGCGGGCAGTACTTC
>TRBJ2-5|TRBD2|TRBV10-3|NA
CAISPLADQSNQYF
TGTGCCATCAGTCCACTAGCGGACCAAAGTAATCAGTACTTC
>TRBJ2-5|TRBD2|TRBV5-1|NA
CASSLGSLAGGQETQYF
TGCGCCAGCAGCTTGGGGTCTCTAGCGGGGGGGCAAGAGACCCAGTACTTC
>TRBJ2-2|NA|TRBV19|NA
CATTDTNTGELFF
TGTGCCACTACAGATACGAACACCGGGGAGCTGTTTTTT
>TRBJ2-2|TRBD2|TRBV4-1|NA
CASSQERLAGGRDTGELFF
TGCGCCAGCAGCCAAGAGAGACTCGCGGGGGGGCGGGACACCGGGGAGCTGTTTTTT
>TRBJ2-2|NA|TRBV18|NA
CASSPGEDTGELFF
TGTGCCAGCTCACCGGGGGAGGACACCGGGGAGCTGTTTTTT
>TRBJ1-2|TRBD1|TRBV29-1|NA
CSVGTTGGGYTF
TGCAGCGTAGGAACTACAGGGGGTGGCTACACCTTC
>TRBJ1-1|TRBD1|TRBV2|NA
CASSHLTGGRGTEAFF
TGTGCCAGCAGTCACTTAACAGGGGGCCGAGGCACTGAAGCTTTCTTT
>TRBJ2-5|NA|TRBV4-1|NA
CASSQVRSGETQYF
TGCGCCAGCAGCCAAGTTAGGTCGGGGGAGACCCAGTACTTC
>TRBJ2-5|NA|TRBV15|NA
CATSRGTGQETQYF
TGTGCCACCAGCAGAGGGACTGGCCAAGAGACCCAGTACTTC
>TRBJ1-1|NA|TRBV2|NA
CASERGYTEAFF
TGTGCCAGCGAAAGGGGGTACACTGAAGCTTTCTTT
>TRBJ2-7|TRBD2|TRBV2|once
CASSQRGSTYEQYF
TGTGCCAGCAGTCAGCGGGGGAGTACCTACGAGCAGTACTTC
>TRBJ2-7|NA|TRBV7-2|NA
CASSLGQGLTYEQYF
TGTGCCAGCAGCTTAGGCCAGGGTCTGACCTACGAGCAGTACTTC
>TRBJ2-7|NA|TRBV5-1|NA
CASREAIPILNEQYF
TGCGCCAGCAGGGAGGCCATCCCAATATTAAACGAGCAGTACTTC
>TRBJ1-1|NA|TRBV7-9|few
CASSLEGEGTEAFF
TGTGCCAGCAGCTTAGAAGGGGAGGGCACTGAAGCTTTCTTT
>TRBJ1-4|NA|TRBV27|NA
CASSFNRAPNEKLFF
TGTGCCAGCAGTTTCAACAGGGCACCGAATGAAAAACTGTTTTTT
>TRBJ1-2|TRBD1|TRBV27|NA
CASSPIGRDRGGVYGYTF
TGTGCCAGCAGCCCGATTGGTCGGGACAGGGGAGGTGTCTATGGCTACACCTTC
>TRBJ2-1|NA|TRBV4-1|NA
CASSPGGYNEQFF
TGCGCCAGCAGCCCCGGGGGATACAATGAGCAGTTCTTC
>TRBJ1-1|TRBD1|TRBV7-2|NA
CASSLSGPGQGREEAFF
TGTGCCAGCAGCTTATCGGGGCCCGGACAGGGGCGGGAGGAAGCTTTCTTT
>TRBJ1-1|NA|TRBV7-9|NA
CASAGSWNTEAFF
TGTGCCAGCGCGGGATCATGGAACACTGAAGCTTTCTTT
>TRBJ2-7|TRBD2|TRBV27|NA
CASSLIRLAQNEQYF
TGTGCCAGCAGTTTAATCCGACTAGCGCAAAACGAGCAGTACTTC
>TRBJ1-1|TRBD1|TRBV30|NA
CAWKGARTEAFF
TGTGCTTGGAAGGGGGCGCGGACTGAAGCTTTCTTT
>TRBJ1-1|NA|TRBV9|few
CASSQTGGSNTEAFF
TGTGCCAGCTCTCAGACGGGGGGCTCGAACACTGAAGCTTTCTTT
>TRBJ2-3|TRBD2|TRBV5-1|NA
CASSSGTTLGADTQYF
TGCGCCAGCAGCTCGGGGACTACCCTAGGGGCAGATACGCAGTATTTT
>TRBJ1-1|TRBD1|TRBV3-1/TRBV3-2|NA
CASSLQGDTEAFF
TGTGCCAGCAGCCTGCAGGGGGACACTGAAGCTTTCTTT
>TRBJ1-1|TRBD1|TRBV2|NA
CASSWTGQDTEAFF
TGTGCCAGCAGTTGGACAGGGCAGGACACTGAAGCTTTCTTT
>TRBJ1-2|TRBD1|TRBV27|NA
CASRRQGAGYGYTF
TGTGCCAGCAGACGACAGGGGGCCGGCTATGGCTACACCTTC
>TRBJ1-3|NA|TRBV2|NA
CASSFSQSSGNTIYF
TGTGCCAGCAGTTTTTCACAGTCCTCTGGAAACACCATATATTTT
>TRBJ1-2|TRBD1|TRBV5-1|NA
CASSLGGAVNYGYTF
TGCGCCAGCAGCTTAGGGGGCGCGGTTAATTATGGCTACACCTTC
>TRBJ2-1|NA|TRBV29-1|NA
CSVEPGGREQFF
TGCAGCGTTGAGCCCGGCGGGCGTGAGCAGTTCTTC
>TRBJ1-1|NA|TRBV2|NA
CASSEGGPNTEAFF
TGTGCCAGCAGTGAAGGGGGGCCTAACACTGAAGCTTTCTTT
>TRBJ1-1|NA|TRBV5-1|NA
CASSSKRGQPEAFF
TGCGCCAGCAGCTCGAAACGGGGACAACCTGAAGCTTTCTTT
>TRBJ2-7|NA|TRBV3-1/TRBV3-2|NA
CASSSSSYEQYF
TGTGCCAGCAGCAGTAGTTCCTACGAGCAGTACTTC
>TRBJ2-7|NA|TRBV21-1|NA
CASSKKWERSYEQYF
TGTGCCAGCAGCAAAAAATGGGAGAGGTCTTACGAGCAGTACTTC
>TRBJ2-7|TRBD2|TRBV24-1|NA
CATSERSGASEQYF
TGTGCCACCAGTGAGAGAAGCGGGGCAAGCGAGCAGTACTTC
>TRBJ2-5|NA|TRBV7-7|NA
CASGAGQETQYF
TGTGCCAGCGGCGCAGGCCAAGAGACCCAGTACTTC
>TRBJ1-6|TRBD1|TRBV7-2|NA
CASGPQGGSYNSPLHF
TGTGCCAGCGGACCACAGGGGGGGTCCTATAATTCACCCCTCCACTTT
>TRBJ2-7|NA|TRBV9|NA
CASSPFDRLAAYEQYF
TGTGCCAGCAGCCCATTCGACAGGCTTGCCGCCTACGAGCAGTACTTC
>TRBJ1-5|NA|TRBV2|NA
CASSPEGNQPQHF
TGTGCCAGCAGTCCAGAGGGCAATCAGCCCCAGCATTTT
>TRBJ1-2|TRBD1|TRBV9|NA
CASSVPTDRGFYGYTF
TGTGCCAGCAGCGTCCCCACGGACAGGGGGTTCTATGGCTACACCTTC
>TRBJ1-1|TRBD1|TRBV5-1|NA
CASSPGTGNTEAFF
TGCGCCAGCAGCCCCGGGACAGGGAACACTGAAGCTTTCTTT
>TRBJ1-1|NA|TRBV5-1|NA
CASSPIQGNTEAFF
TGCGCCAGCAGCCCCATTCAGGGTAACACTGAAGCTTTCTTT
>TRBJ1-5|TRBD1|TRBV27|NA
CASGTGWKQPQHF
TGTGCCAGCGGGACAGGGTGGAAACAGCCCCAGCATTTT
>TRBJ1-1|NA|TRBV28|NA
CASSLPGQYMNTEAFF
TGTGCCAGCAGTCTCCCAGGTCAGTACATGAACACTGAAGCTTTCTTT
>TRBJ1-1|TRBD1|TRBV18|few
CASSPLLGQGNTEAFF
TGTGCCAGCTCACCGCTTCTAGGACAGGGGAACACTGAAGCTTTCTTT
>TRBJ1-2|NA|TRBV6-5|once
CASSSNYGYTF
TGTGCCAGCAGCAGTAACTATGGCTACACCTTC
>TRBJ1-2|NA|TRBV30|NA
CAWVPSGVGGYTF
TGTGCCTGGGTCCCATCCGGGGTCGGTGGCTACACCTTC
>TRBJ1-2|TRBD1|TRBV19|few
CATVDRGSYGYTF
TGTGCCACCGTGGACAGGGGAAGCTATGGCTACACCTTC
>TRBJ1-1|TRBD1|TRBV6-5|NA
CASSYRGTGNTEAFF
TGTGCCAGCAGTTACCGCGGGACAGGGAACACTGAAGCTTTCTTT
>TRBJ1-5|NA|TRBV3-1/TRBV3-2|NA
CASSQDSGGQRQPQHF
TGTGCCAGCAGCCAAGATTCGGGCGGGCAGAGACAGCCCCAGCATTTT
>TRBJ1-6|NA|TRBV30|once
CAWSGEYNSPLHF
TGTGCCTGGAGTGGAGAGTATAATTCACCCCTCCACTTT
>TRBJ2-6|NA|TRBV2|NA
CASSERRPGANVLTF
TGTGCCAGCAGTGAGAGGAGACCTGGGGCCAACGTCCTGACTTTC
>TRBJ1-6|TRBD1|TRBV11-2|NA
CASSSDRANSPLHF
TGTGCCAGCAGCTCGGACAGGGCGAATTCACCCCTCCACTTT